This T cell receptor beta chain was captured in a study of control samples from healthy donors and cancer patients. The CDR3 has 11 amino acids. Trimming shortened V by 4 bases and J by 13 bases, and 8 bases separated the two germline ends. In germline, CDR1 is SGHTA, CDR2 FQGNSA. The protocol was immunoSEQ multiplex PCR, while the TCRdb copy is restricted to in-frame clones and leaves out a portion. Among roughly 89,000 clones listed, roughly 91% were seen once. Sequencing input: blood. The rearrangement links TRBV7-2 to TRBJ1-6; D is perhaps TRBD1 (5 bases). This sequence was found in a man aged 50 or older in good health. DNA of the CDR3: TGTGCCAGCAGCTACACAGGCCCCCTCCACTTT. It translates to CASSYTGPLHF.